This T cell receptor gamma chain stems from a study of gamma-delta T cells after stem cell transplantation. TCRdb repeated clone calling on the RT-PCR reads with CATT. The profile covers about 4,800 gamma-chain clones, with about a fifth appearing a single time and approximately 3.5% taken by the ten largest. This clone came up a few times. Additional DNA sequences in this sample encode the identical CDR3. V lost 0 bases to trimming and J lost 3 bases; unmatched junction nucleotides: 2. The length of the CDR3 is 13 residues. In germline, CDR1 is EGSTGY, CDR2 YDSYTSSV. The source is a human donor. It is not recorded whose cells these are; they may come from a transplant donor. The rearrangement uses TRGV4 and TRGJ1 or TRGJ2. Sequenced sample: gamma-delta T cells. CDR3 sequence (DNA): TGTGCCACCTGGGATGGGCGTTATTATAAGAAACTCTTT. Its translation: CATWDGRYYKKLF.